One sample yielded the 22 T cell receptor beta chains listed below, sequenced in a study of T cell repertoires in cytomegalovirus infection. TCRdb fed the reads into MiXCR, producing one record per CDR3 protein. The sample includes 300,000 or so distinct CDR3 sequences, 9.6% of them seen just once. Sequencing was performed on PBMCs. The receptors originated from a human donor in good health (CMV status not recorded). Some clones in this sample may be carry-over from other donors' samples.

This clonotype has ten or more counts. The V gene is TRBV7-2, the J gene TRBJ2-5, with D perhaps TRBD2 (6 bases). Germline V CDR1 and CDR2: SGHTA, FQGNSA. V was trimmed by 1 base and J by 5 bases, leaving 8 bases between them. There are 13 residues in the CDR3. DNA for the CDR3: TGTGCCAGCAGCTTAGGGCTAGCGGAGACCCAGTACTTC. It encodes CASSLGLAETQYF.

In this sample, this clonotype turned up many times. The chain employs TRBV7-8 and TRBJ2-6, with D possibly matching TRBD1 (5 bases). CDR3 length equals 16 residues. The V and J ends lost 5 bases and 2 bases respectively, with 13 bases between them. Germline CDR1 and CDR2: SGHVS and FQNEAQ. CDR3 DNA: TGTGCCAGCAGCCCCTCTGCAGGGACTGGGGCCAACGTCCTGACTTTC. This gives the protein CASSPSAGTGANVLTF.

This clonotype has just a few counts. The rearrangement links TRBV6-6 to TRBJ2-7; unclear D gene. Germline V gives CDR1 MNHNY, CDR2 SVGAGI (reference sequence). This CDR3 is built from 12 residues. Trimming removed 0 bases from V and 7 bases from J, with 7 bases in between. CDR3 DNA: TGTGCCAGCAGTTACTCTGCAGGTGAGCAGTACGTC. Its protein product is CASSYSAGEQYV.

The chain employs TRBV12-5 and TRBJ2-5; TRBD1 might be the D (5 bases). This CDR3 spans 13 amino acids. The germline V gene has CDR1 LGHNT and CDR2 FRNRAP. V was clipped by 1 base and J by 2 bases, with 5 bases between them. The CDR3 region is CASGLGQQETQYF. The CDR3 DNA follows: TGTGCTAGTGGTTTGGGACAGCAAGAGACCCAGTACTTC. The complete variable domain, with remaining parts taken from reference TRBV12-5 and TRBJ2-5, reads DARVTQTPRHKVTEMGQEVTMRCQPILGHNTVFWYRQTMMQGLELLAYFRNRAPLDDSGMPKDRFSAEMPDATLATLKIQPSEPRDSAVYFCASGLGQQETQYFGPGTRLLVL.

This clonotype has a count of ten or more. The gene calls are TRBV20-1 and TRBJ1-2; TRBD1 matches 9 bases. Germline CDR1 DFQATT, CDR2 SNEGSKA (reference sequence). There are 15 residues in the CDR3. Trimming at V came to 5 bases and at J to 4 bases, leaving 11 bases not matched to a gene. Here the CDR3 reads CSAPGQGEFPYGYTF. CDR3 in DNA: TGCAGTGCTCCGGGACAGGGAGAGTTTCCCTATGGCTACACCTTC.

This clonotype has ten or more counts. The chain carries TRBV28 and TRBJ1-5; D remains ambiguous. CDR1 MDHEN and CDR2 SYDVKM come from the germline V gene. The CDR3 is 14 amino acids. Trimming shortened V by 7 bases and J by 1 base, and 11 bases separated the two germline ends. CDR3 in amino acids: CASTPTRSNQPQHF. CDR3 DNA sequence: TGTGCCAGCACCCCTACTAGGAGCAATCAGCCCCAGCATTTT. The entire variable domain, with the rest obtained from reference TRBV28 and TRBJ1-5, is as follows: DVKVTQSSRYLVKRTGEKVFLECVQDMDHENMFWYRQDPGLGLRLIYFSYDVKMKEKGDIPEGYSVSREKKERFSLILESASTNQTSMYLCASTPTRSNQPQHFGDGTRLSIL.

There are a few counts of this clonotype. This chain uses TRBV12-3 or TRBV12-4 with TRBJ2-2, with 8 nucleotides matching TRBD1. The CDR3 has 15 amino acids. V was pared by 5 bases and J by 2 bases, with 4 bases of the junction left unmatched. CDR3 sequence: CASSLTGANTGELFF. The CDR3 bases are TGTGCCAGCAGTCTGACAGGGGCCAACACCGGGGAGCTGTTTTTT.

This clonotype was recorded a few times. This sequence joins TRBV5-1 and TRBJ1-6; D uncertain. Germline V gene data show CDR1 as SGHRS and CDR2 as YFSETQ. V was trimmed by 2 bases and J by 0 bases, leaving 15 bases between them. CDR3 size: 18 residues. The DNA for the CDR3 is TGCGCCAGCAGCTTACGGACGACTTCAAGCTCCTATAATTCACCCCTCCACTTT. Residues: CASSLRTTSSSYNSPLHF.

This clonotype was counted many times. This chain uses TRBV7-9 with TRBJ1-4; no reliable D call. Germline values: CDR1 SEHNR, CDR2 FQNEAQ (reference sequence). Trimming stripped 5 bases from V and 0 bases from J, with 10 bases between. The length of the CDR3 is 15 residues. DNA of the CDR3: TGTGCCAGCAGCCGCGCGGCGACAACTAATGAAAAACTGTTTTTT. Translating gives CASSRAATTNEKLFF.

At least ten counts were recorded for this clonotype. This sequence joins TRBV4-2 and TRBJ1-1; 8 bases are a match to TRBD1. CDR1 is LGHNA and CDR2 is YNFKEQ in the germline V gene. This CDR3 has 14 residues. Trimming cost V 5 bases and J 3 bases; bases outside gene matches: 5. CDR3 DNA: TGTGCCAGCAGCTGGCCGACAGGGGACACTGAAGCTTTCTTT. It specifies CASSWPTGDTEAFF.

The CDR3 DNA is TGTGCCATCAGTGAGGGACAGGGGATCTACGAGCAGTACGTC. Its translation: CAISEGQGIYEQYV. V is TRBV10-3 and J is TRBJ2-7; 9 bases line up with TRBD1. Per the germline V gene, CDR1 is ENHRY and CDR2 is SYGVKD. This CDR3 is 14 amino acids long. V lost 2 bases to trimming and J lost 3 bases; unmatched junction nucleotides: 2.

This clonotype was counted ten times or more. The chain uses TRBV6-6 and TRBJ1-2, with a tentative D call TRBD1 (5 bases). Germline V gives CDR1 MNHNY, CDR2 SVGAGI (reference sequence). Trimming pared 0 bases from V and 0 bases from J, leaving 8 bases between. The CDR3 is 15 residues long. CDR3 DNA sequence: TGTGCCAGCAGTTACTCGGGGGAGGCTAACTATGGCTACACCTTC. Amino acids: CASSYSGEANYGYTF.

The sample holds many counts of this clonotype. The CDR3, as DNA: TGTGCCAGCAGCGCAGGGGGCATGGCCAAAAACATTCAGTACTTC. This gives the protein CASSAGGMAKNIQYF. The chain has TRBV7-9 and TRBJ2-4; 8 bases align to TRBD1. Trimming removed 5 bases from V and 1 base from J; junction bases left unmatched: 4. Germline-derived CDR1 and CDR2 are SEHNR and FQNEAQ (reference sequence). The CDR3 is 15 residues long.

This clonotype was found many times. The rearrangement joins TRBV6-2 or TRBV6-3 to TRBJ2-7; 9 bases are shared with TRBD1. Germline CDR1 is MNHEY and CDR2 is SVGEGT. Germline trimming cut 7 bases from V and 3 bases from J; bases unmatched to any gene: 7. The CDR3 totals 14 residues. The CDR3 is CASTPGQGGYEQYV. The CDR3 DNA reads as TGTGCCAGCACTCCGGGACAGGGCGGCTACGAGCAGTACGTC.

Comment on this clonotype: Given a much more abundant clone one base away, this may be a read error. The V call is TRBV14, the J call TRBJ2-6; the D is unclear. This CDR3 region has 15 residues. Germline CDR1 SGHDN, CDR2 FVKESK. In DNA, the CDR3 is TGTGCCAGCAGCCAAGGGACCTTTGGGGTCAACGTCCTGACTTTC. Encoded protein: CASSQGTFGVNVLTF.

A few counts support this clonotype. The V and J genes are TRBV14 and TRBJ2-5; possible D gene TRBD1, 5 bases. This CDR3 is 19 amino acids long. Trimming pared 3 bases from V and 5 bases from J, leaving 28 bases between. Germline lookup yields CDR1 SGHDN and CDR2 FVKESK. The CDR3 DNA sequence: TGTGCCAGCAGCCACGAAAAATTACCGAGACAGAGCTATTCCGAGACCCAGTACTTC. It codes for CASSHEKLPRQSYSETQYF.

The sample holds many counts of this clonotype. The J gene is TRBJ2-3, the V gene TRBV12-3 or TRBV12-4; unclear D gene. CDR3 length equals 11 residues. V dropped 10 bases and J dropped 4 bases, with 9 bases sitting between them. DNA of the CDR3: TGTGCCACCCCAGACGCAGATACGCAGTATTTT. It specifies CATPDADTQYF.

With respect to this clonotype: A much larger clone differs by one base, so this may be a read error. The gene calls are TRBV29-1 and TRBJ1-5; unclear D gene. The CDR3 is 13 amino acids. The ends were cut back, 4 bases at V and 4 bases at J, with 11 bases in the middle. Germline V gene data show CDR1 as SQVTM and CDR2 as ANQGSEA. As DNA, the CDR3 is TGCAGCGTTGCACTGAACCGTAATCAGCCCCAGCATTTT. Translation: CSVALNRNQPQHF. Full variable domain (missing parts from reference TRBV29-1 and TRBJ1-5): SAVISQKPSRDICQRGTSLTIQCQVDSQVTMMFWYRQQPGQSLTLIATANQGSEATYESGFVIDKFPISRPNLTFSTLTVSNMSPEDSSIYLCSVALNRNQPQHFGDGTRLSIL.

This clonotype showed up many times. The chain links TRBV6-5 to TRBJ2-5, with D hard to call. Germline assignment: CDR1 MNHEY and CDR2 SVGAGI. This CDR3 is built from 15 residues. The germline V and J ends were trimmed by 2 bases and 5 bases, with 15 bases remaining between them. The CDR3 nucleotides are TGTGCCAGCAGTTACCAGGACCCGAGAAGGGAGACCCAGTACTTC. Encoded protein: CASSYQDPRRETQYF.

The chain links TRBV20-1 to TRBJ2-5, with 9 bases identical to TRBD2. CDR3 length: 15 amino acids. Looked up from germline, CDR1 is DFQATT and CDR2 is SNEGSKA (reference sequence). Losses at the gene ends were 5 bases for V and 2 bases for J; bases not matched to a gene: 9. The CDR3 DNA is TGCAGTGCTCCGGCCCCGAGCGGGGGGCAAGAGACCCAGTACTTC. This encodes CSAPAPSGGQETQYF.

This clonotype has only a few counts. V usage is TRBV12-3 or TRBV12-4 and J usage is TRBJ1-1; maybe TRBD1 (5 bases). V gave up 3 bases and J gave up 3 bases, with 17 bases separating them. This CDR3 is 16 amino acids long. The CDR3 loop reads CASSFWPGGKDTEAFF. The CDR3 coding sequence is TGTGCCAGCAGTTTTTGGCCCGGGGGTAAGGACACTGAAGCTTTCTTT.

There are many counts of this clonotype. The chain carries TRBV4-3 and TRBJ1-5, with D perhaps TRBD1 (6 bases). The CDR3 consists of 15 residues. Trimming left V 0 bases short and J 5 bases short, with 11 bases between. Germline CDR1 LGHNA, CDR2 YSLEER. The CDR3 region is CASSQDGGPDQPQHF. CDR3 in DNA: TGCGCCAGCAGCCAAGATGGGGGGCCCGATCAGCCCCAGCATTTT.